What follows are 25 T cell receptor beta chains derived from one specimen sequenced in a study of cytomegalovirus exposure and HLA in healthy donors. Use of 60 Vbeta and 13 Jbeta primers characterized the PCR. Sequencing used immunoSEQ multiplex PCR; TCRdb keeps in-frame clones, though not all of them. The top ten clones hold roughly 1.9% of a sample with around 220,000 clones, around 75% of them seen once. Sequenced input: PBMCs. These receptors all stem from a woman aged 30 to 39 in good health and CMV-seronegative.

This clone was found a few times. The genes are TRBV2 and TRBJ1-2; no clear D. Germline CDR1 reads SNHLY; CDR2 reads FYNNEI. V was shortened by 7 bases and J by 4 bases, with 16 bases between the two germline ends. The CDR3 has 14 amino acids. The CDR3 reads CASTGPPGGYGYTF. CDR3 nucleotide sequence: TGTGCCAGCACTGGGCCTCCTGGAGGCTATGGCTACACCTTC.

The rearrangement joins TRBV19 to TRBJ1-1; possible D gene TRBD1, 6 bases. The CDR3 totals 14 residues. From germline, CDR1 is LNHDA and CDR2 SQIVND (reference sequence). Trimming removed 5 bases from V and 3 bases from J, with 13 bases in between. CDR3 in amino acids: CASSAAQGDTEAFF. The CDR3 DNA reads TGTGCCAGTAGTGCCGCACAGGGAGACACTGAAGCTTTCTTT.

The rearrangement joins TRBV5-1 to TRBJ2-5; TRBD2 is a possible D gene (6 bases). Trimming removed 4 bases from V and 2 bases from J, with 15 bases in between. This CDR3 spans 15 amino acids. Germline loops: CDR1 SGHRS, CDR2 YFSETQ. The CDR3 region is CASSPGGGEQETQYF. CDR3 nucleotide sequence: TGCGCCAGCAGCCCCGGCGGCGGGGAACAAGAGACCCAGTACTTC.

The V call is TRBV7-8, the J call TRBJ2-7; TRBD1 matches at 8 bases. J gave up 1 base and V 1 base, and 9 bases lay outside the gene matches. The germline CDR1 and CDR2 sequences are SGHVS and FQNEAQ. The CDR3 has 17 residues. The CDR3 reads CASSLGRWTGKSYEQYF. CDR3 bases: TGTGCCAGCAGCTTAGGCCGATGGACAGGGAAGTCCTACGAGCAGTACTTC.

The chain couples TRBV4-1 to TRBJ2-5, with D unclear. TRBJ2-7 explains the end of the DNA better; the J call may be wrong. The CDR3 length is 13 residues. Germline V gives CDR1 MGHRA, CDR2 YSYEKL. Here the CDR3 DNA reads TGCGCCAGCAGCCAAGATCCGTACTACGAGCAGTACTTC. It is translated as CASSQDPYYEQYF.

This chain connects TRBV19 to TRBJ2-3, with a possible D match to TRBD1 (5 bases). CDR3 length: 17 residues. CDR1 is LNHDA, CDR2 SQIVND, per germline (reference sequence). V lost 5 bases and J lost 0, with 18 bases in between. CDR3 DNA sequence: TGTGCCAGTAGTCCTGCCCCGCAGGGCTCTAGCACAGATACGCAGTATTTT. Encoded protein: CASSPAPQGSSTDTQYF.

This clone was detected a few times. The chain uses TRBV27 and TRBJ2-5; possible D gene TRBD2, 7 bases. This CDR3 contains 14 residues. CDR1 is MNHEY, CDR2 SMNVEV, per germline (reference sequence). V lost 11 bases to trimming and J lost 5 bases, with 21 bases between them. CDR3 region: CASREGGAGETQYF. The CDR3 DNA is TGTGCCTCCCGAGAAGGGGGGGCCGGTGAGACCCAGTACTTC.

V is TRBV11-2 and J is TRBJ2-1; the match to TRBD2 covers 9 bases. Germline values: CDR1 SGHAT, CDR2 FQNNGV. The CDR3 is 15 amino acids. The trim removed 3 bases at V and 8 bases at J, leaving 8 bases unmatched. DNA of the CDR3: TGTGCCAGCAGCTTCTGGGTAGCGGGAGTGGATGAGCAGTTCTTC. Protein sequence: CASSFWVAGVDEQFF.

This clone was counted a single time. The chain couples TRBV7-9 to TRBJ2-3; D is perhaps TRBD2 (6 bases). The CDR3 extends over 16 amino acids. Trimming shortened V by 6 bases and J by 0 bases, and 16 bases separated the two germline ends. Per the germline V gene, CDR1 is SEHNR and CDR2 is FQNEAQ (reference sequence). Written as DNA, the CDR3 is TGTGCCAGCAGTCCGGGATGGCTAGCGAGCACAGATACGCAGTATTTT. This translates into CASSPGWLASTDTQYF.

The chain joins TRBV4-2 to TRBJ2-1, with TRBD2 matching over 10 bases. J was trimmed by 3 bases and V by 4 bases; bases with no gene match: 6. Germline lookup yields CDR1 LGHNA and CDR2 YNFKEQ. The CDR3 length is 16 residues. The CDR3 reads CASSLALAGVYNEQFF. CDR3 nucleotides: TGTGCCAGCAGCCTGGCCCTAGCGGGAGTCTACAATGAGCAGTTCTTC.

V and J are TRBV5-1 and TRBJ2-1; 8 nucleotides align to TRBD2. The CDR3 length is 15 residues. V dropped 4 bases and J dropped 4; count of bases not matched to a gene: 7. Per the germline V gene, CDR1 is SGHRS and CDR2 is YFSETQ. CDR3 in DNA: TGCGCCAGCAGCGTAAGCGGGAGCCTTTACAATGAGCAGTTCTTC. This gives the protein CASSVSGSLYNEQFF.

In nucleotides, the CDR3 is TGTGCCACGTTTGAGAATGAAAAACTGTTTTTT. Protein sequence: CATFENEKLFF. V is TRBV28 and J is TRBJ1-4; no clear D. CDR1 and CDR2 (germline): MDHEN, SYDVKM. The V end lost 10 bases, the J end lost 5 bases, and 8 bases lay between the germline ends. This CDR3 region has 11 residues.

The chain couples TRBV27 to TRBJ2-5; 10 bases match TRBD2. Germline V gene lookup returns CDR1 MNHEY and CDR2 SMNVEV (reference sequence). The junction had 9 bases not matched to a gene; V was cut back by 1 base and J by 4 bases. The CDR3 contains 17 residues. As DNA, the CDR3 is TGTGCCAGCAGTTTATTTCCTAGCGGGGGCCTACTAGAGACCCAGTACTTC. Translation: CASSLFPSGGLLETQYF.

The chain carries TRBV5-8 and TRBJ2-3; 14 bases agree with TRBD2. The germline V gene encodes CDR1 SGHTS and CDR2 YDEGEE. Trimming cost V 4 bases and J 8 bases; bases outside gene matches: 3. The CDR3 spans 14 residues. Written as DNA, the CDR3 is TGTGCCAGCAGCCGACTAGCGGGGGGGGGTACGCAGTATTTT. Amino acid sequence: CASSRLAGGGTQYF. The whole variable domain, remainder taken from reference TRBV5-8 and TRBJ2-3, is EAGVTQSPTHLIKTRGQQATLRCSPISGHTSVYWYQQALGLGLQFLLWYDEGEERNRGNFPPRFSGRQFPNYSSELNVNALELEDSALYLCASSRLAGGGTQYFGPGTRLTVL.

The chain recombines TRBV9 with TRBJ2-1; the match to TRBD2 covers 7 bases. This CDR3 is 17 amino acids long. V was clipped by 4 bases and J by 4 bases; unmatched bases: 14. In germline, CDR1 is SGDLS, CDR2 YYNGEE. The DNA of the CDR3 is TGTGCCAGCAGCACTGCGGGGTCCGGGGGACTATACAATGAGCAGTTCTTC. This gives the protein CASSTAGSGGLYNEQFF.

The V call is TRBV11-3, the J call TRBJ2-7; TRBD2 matches at 7 bases. The V segment lost 8 bases and the J segment 2 bases; nucleotides outside the gene matches: 6. This CDR3 has 13 residues. The germline gives CDR1 SGHNT, CDR2 YENEEA. Here the CDR3 DNA reads TGTGCCAGCGCGGGGGTTGTTACCTACGAGCAGTACTTC. It codes for CASAGVVTYEQYF.

J is TRBJ1-2 and V is TRBV5-4; TRBD1 matches 11 bases. The CDR3 has 17 residues. Germline V CDR1 and CDR2: SGHNT, YYREEE (reference sequence). V lost 1 base, J lost 2 bases, and 7 bases stayed unmatched. The CDR3 spells CASSLSGWDRGNYGYTF. The CDR3 DNA reads TGTGCCAGCAGCTTGAGTGGTTGGGACAGGGGGAACTATGGCTACACCTTC.

This chain connects TRBV5-8 to TRBJ1-1, with D perhaps TRBD1 (5 bases). This CDR3 region has 16 residues. V lost 3 bases to trimming and J lost 5 bases, with 20 bases between them. From germline, CDR1 is SGHTS and CDR2 YDEGEE. Written as DNA, the CDR3 is TGTGCCAGCAGCTCGACAGACTTCCAAGGAAAAACTGAAGCTTTCTTT. Protein sequence: CASSSTDFQGKTEAFF.

The chain joins TRBV5-4 to TRBJ2-6; D perhaps matches TRBD1 (6 bases). The germline CDR1 and CDR2 sequences are SGHNT and YYREEE (reference sequence). This CDR3 has 17 residues. Trimming left V 4 bases short and J 1 base short, with 15 bases between. The CDR3: CASSRRTERSGANVLTF. CDR3 sequence (DNA): TGTGCCAGCAGCCGGAGGACAGAAAGGTCTGGGGCCAACGTCCTGACTTTC.

V gene TRBV6-5 combines with J gene TRBJ2-7; 7 bases align to TRBD1. CDR1 is MNHEY, CDR2 SVGAGI, per germline. The CDR3 length is 15 residues. V was clipped by 3 bases and J by 1 base; unmatched bases: 6. In DNA, the CDR3 is TGTGCCAGCAGTTATTCGTCACAGGGGTCCTACGAGCAGTACTTC. It translates to CASSYSSQGSYEQYF.

The J gene is TRBJ1-1, the V gene TRBV19, with 7 bases identical to TRBD1. The V gene's germline CDR1 is LNHDA and CDR2 SQIVND (reference sequence). This CDR3 spans 16 amino acids. The V and J ends lost 5 bases and 1 base, in that order; junction bases with no gene match: 10. DNA for the CDR3: TGTGCCAGTAGTGTGTTGACAGGGTCCAAGAACACTGAAGCTTTCTTT. Protein product: CASSVLTGSKNTEAFF.

The chain carries TRBV5-6 and TRBJ1-5; 7 nucleotides align to TRBD1. V gave up 4 bases and J gave up 6 bases; unmatched junction bases: 13. Germline V gene sequence: CDR1 SGHDT, CDR2 YYEEEE. This CDR3 region has 16 residues. The CDR3 is CASSPNRGRGVQPQHF. The CDR3 DNA is TGTGCCAGCAGCCCGAACAGGGGAAGAGGAGTTCAGCCCCAGCATTTT.

CDR3 in amino acids: CASIDYGPLDTQYF. CDR3 nucleotide sequence: TGTGCCAGCATCGACTACGGGCCACTGGATACGCAGTATTTT. The rearrangement joins TRBV6-1 to TRBJ2-3; D perhaps matches TRBD2 (5 bases). The V gene lost 7 bases and the J gene lost 6 bases, with 17 bases spanning the gap. CDR1 and CDR2 from the germline V gene are MNHNS and SASEGT. The CDR3 covers 14 residues.

This chain links TRBV9 with TRBJ1-4, with 8 nucleotides matching TRBD1. Germline V gene data show CDR1 as SGDLS and CDR2 as YYNGEE. This CDR3 contains 15 residues. After removal of 4 bases from V and 0 bases from J, the junction contained 2 bases not matched to a gene. DNA of the CDR3: TGTGCCAGCAGCCTGGGACAGGCAACTAATGAAAAACTGTTTTTT. Translation gives CASSLGQATNEKLFF.

The chain links TRBV11-1 to TRBJ2-5, with D possibly being TRBD2 (6 bases). V lost 5 bases, J lost 0 bases, and 10 bases lay in between. The CDR3 contains 14 residues. Germline V gene sequence: CDR1 SGHAT, CDR2 FQDESV (reference sequence). Here the CDR3 reads CASSPRTNQETQYF. CDR3 in DNA: TGTGCCAGCAGCCCCCGGACTAACCAAGAGACCCAGTACTTC.